One sample yielded the 31 T cell receptor beta chains listed below, sequenced in a study of blood T cell repertoires in COVID-19. The table came from immunoSEQ multiplex PCR; TCRdb's copy has only in-frame clones and leaves some out. The sample yields under 250,000 clones, under 95% seen once. The sequenced sample was peripheral blood. The receptors here all came from a man aged 25-40 years with acute or convalescent COVID-19.

The rearrangement links TRBV6-6 to TRBJ2-5, with 8 bases that match TRBD2. This CDR3 has 14 residues. CDR1 and CDR2 from the germline V gene are MNHNY and SVGAGI (reference sequence). V lost 0 bases and J lost 3; bases outside the gene matches: 0. Written as DNA, the CDR3 is TGTGCCAGCAGTTACTCCGGGAGGGAAGAGACCCAGTACTTC. It encodes CASSYSGREETQYF.

J is TRBJ2-1 and V is TRBV10-2, with D perhaps matching TRBD1 (7 bases). This CDR3 region has 15 residues. Looked up from germline, CDR1 is WSHSY and CDR2 is SAAADI. V lost 8 bases to trimming and J lost 8 bases, with 22 bases between them. CDR3 sequence reads: CASRMRQGLWDEQFF. The CDR3 DNA is TGCGCCAGCCGGATGAGACAGGGACTCTGGGATGAGCAGTTCTTC.

The chain has TRBV19 and TRBJ2-5, with 11 bases aligning to TRBD2. The CDR3 spans 16 residues. CDR1 is LNHDA and CDR2 is SQIVND in the germline V gene (reference sequence). With 5 bases clipped from V and 2 bases from J, the junction kept 7 bases outside the gene matches. For the CDR3, the DNA is TGTGCCAGTAGTGTCGCTAGCGGGGGGCGGCAAGAGACCCAGTACTTC. Amino acid sequence: CASSVASGGRQETQYF.

The CDR3 loop is CASAKGTGLYQETQYF. As DNA, the CDR3 is TGTGCCAGCGCGAAGGGGACAGGGCTGTACCAAGAGACCCAGTACTTC. The chain employs TRBV5-8 and TRBJ2-5; TRBD1 agrees at 9 bases. V dropped 7 bases and J dropped 0; count of bases not matched to a gene: 10. The CDR3 sequence is 16 residues long. CDR1 SGHTS and CDR2 YDEGEE come from the germline V gene.

V is TRBV4-2 and J is TRBJ1-4; D gene unclear. Trimming removed 1 base at V and 5 bases at J, with 20 bases between. The germline V gene encodes CDR1 LGHNA and CDR2 YNFKEQ. This CDR3 comprises 18 residues. In DNA, the CDR3 is TGTGCCAGCAGCCAAGCTTACCGTCTCGCGGGCGCGAATGAAAAACTGTTTTTT. Its protein product is CASSQAYRLAGANEKLFF.

The CDR3 here is CASRELGIQYF. In DNA, the CDR3 is TGTGCCAGCAGGGAGTTAGGCATTCAGTACTTC. The chain couples TRBV6-5 to TRBJ2-4; D not certain. V was cut by 6 bases and J by 9 bases, with 9 bases left in between. The CDR3 loop spans 11 amino acids. CDR1 is MNHEY, CDR2 SVGAGI, per germline.

V gene TRBV30 combines with J gene TRBJ2-7; the D gene is possibly TRBD2 (6 bases). Trimming took off 5 bases at V and 6 bases at J, with 14 bases between the two ends. There are 12 residues in the CDR3. Germline loops: CDR1 GTSNPN, CDR2 SVGIG (reference sequence). The CDR3 nucleotides read TGTGCCTGGGGGGGAGGAGGGCGCGAGCAGTACTTC. It encodes CAWGGGGREQYF.

V and J are TRBV30 and TRBJ1-5; no clear D gene. V lost 3 bases and J 3 bases, leaving 12 bases between the germline ends. CDR3 length: 14 residues. Germline V gene data show CDR1 as GTSNPN and CDR2 as SVGIG (reference sequence). CDR3 coding DNA: TGTGCCTGGAGGTACGGGAATCCCAATCAGCCCCAGCATTTT. It specifies CAWRYGNPNQPQHF.

The gene calls are TRBV5-8 and TRBJ1-2; 9 bases line up with TRBD1. In germline, CDR1 is SGHTS, CDR2 YDEGEE. The CDR3 loop spans 16 amino acids. The V segment lost 1 base and the J segment 6 bases; nucleotides outside the gene matches: 10. CDR3 sequence reads: CASSLPWDREWNGYTF. The CDR3 nucleotides read TGTGCCAGCAGCTTGCCCTGGGACAGGGAATGGAATGGCTACACCTTC. The variable domain in full, completed from reference TRBV5-8 and TRBJ1-2, reads EAGVTQSPTHLIKTRGQQATLRCSPISGHTSVYWYQQALGLGLQFLLWYDEGEERNRGNFPPRFSGRQFPNYSSELNVNALELEDSALYLCASSLPWDREWNGYTFGSGTRLTVV.

CDR3 residues: CASSRDSQKGEQYF. In DNA, the CDR3 is TGCGCCAGCTCCCGGGACTCTCAAAAGGGCGAGCAGTACTTC. This rearrangement joins TRBV5-1 to TRBJ2-7; possibly TRBD2 for D (6 bases). The V gene's germline CDR1 is SGHRS and CDR2 YFSETQ. V lost 7 bases and J lost 6, with 20 bases in between. This CDR3 has 14 amino acids.

V and J are TRBV5-1 and TRBJ2-5, with TRBD2 matching 8 bases. V lost 2 bases to trimming and J lost 1 base; unmatched junction nucleotides: 7. Germline V CDR1 and CDR2: SGHRS, YFSETQ. The CDR3 covers 16 residues. This CDR3 reads CASSFMRAGGQETQYF. In DNA, the CDR3 is TGCGCCAGCAGCTTTATGAGGGCGGGAGGCCAAGAGACCCAGTACTTC. The full variable domain, rest sourced from reference TRBV5-1 and TRBJ2-5, is KAGVTQTPRYLIKTRGQQVTLSCSPISGHRSVSWYQQTPGQGLQFLFEYFSETQRNKGNFPGRFSGRQFSNSRSEMNVSTLELGDSALYLCASSFMRAGGQETQYFGPGTRLLVL.

The chain combines TRBV5-4 with TRBJ1-2, with D perhaps matching TRBD1 (5 bases). Germline V gene sequence: CDR1 SGHNT, CDR2 YYREEE (reference sequence). V gave up 1 base and J gave up 6 bases, with 10 bases separating them. The CDR3 covers 13 residues. As DNA, the CDR3 is TGTGCCAGCAGCTTGTCAGGGCGAAATGGCTACACCTTC. Translation: CASSLSGRNGYTF.

This clone occurred many times. CDR3 bases: TGTGCCAGCAGGAATCGGGGCGAGCAGTACTTC. It specifies CASRNRGEQYF. The chain uses TRBV5-8 and TRBJ2-7; D is perhaps TRBD2 (5 bases). From germline, CDR1 is SGHTS and CDR2 YDEGEE. V lost 5 bases, J lost 6 bases, and 9 bases lay in between. The CDR3 totals 11 residues.

This clone was observed once. This chain links TRBV7-9 with TRBJ2-3; 9 bases agree with TRBD2. The CDR3 covers 16 residues. Trimming cost V 5 bases and J 5 bases; bases outside gene matches: 11. Germline CDR1 reads SEHNR; CDR2 reads FQNEAQ (reference sequence). The CDR3 reads CASSPVAGEREDTQYF. The CDR3 DNA reads TGTGCCAGCAGCCCTGTAGCGGGGGAGAGGGAAGATACGCAGTATTTT.

This chain links TRBV28 with TRBJ1-4; tentative D call: TRBD1 (5 bases). The CDR3 has 14 amino acids. Germline V gene lookup returns CDR1 MDHEN and CDR2 SYDVKM. Trimming took 6 bases from V and 10 from J, leaving 18 bases between them. The DNA of the CDR3 is TGTGCCAGCAGACCGACAGTTGGCGGTGGAAAACTGTTTTTT. This gives the protein CASRPTVGGGKLFF.

V and J are TRBV28 and TRBJ1-2; TRBD1 matches at 8 bases. Germline loops: CDR1 MDHEN, CDR2 SYDVKM. This CDR3 spans 15 amino acids. J gave up 1 base and V 5 bases, and 6 bases lay outside the gene matches. Here the CDR3 reads CASSKPGQVNYGYTF. Written as DNA, the CDR3 is TGTGCCAGCAGTAAGCCGGGACAGGTTAACTATGGCTACACCTTC.

Turning to this clone: The junction does not match germline at one end; this may be a read error. The rearrangement joins TRBV4-2 to TRBJ1-4, with D unclear. The CDR3 sequence is 14 residues long. From germline, CDR1 is LGHNA and CDR2 YNFKEQ. The CDR3 DNA is TGTGCCAGCAGTCAAGCGGGGAGTAATGAAAAACTGTTTTTT. Translated, it gives CASSQAGSNEKLFF.

This clone was seen just once. The rearrangement joins TRBV4-1 to TRBJ2-7, with 7 bases matching TRBD2. CDR1 and CDR2 (germline): MGHRA, YSYEKL. The CDR3 has 17 residues. V shed 0 bases and J 5 bases; nucleotides not matched to a gene: 13. As DNA, the CDR3 is TGCGCCAGCAGCCAAGATGGGGCGGGAGTACGTATGGACGAGCAGTACTTC. Translation: CASSQDGAGVRMDEQYF.

The J gene is TRBJ2-7, the V gene TRBV10-1, with 12 bases identical to TRBD2. Germline values: CDR1 WNHNN, CDR2 SYGVQD (reference sequence). The length of the CDR3 is 15 residues. The trim removed 5 bases at V and 0 bases at J, leaving 2 bases unmatched. CDR3 sequence: CASSKLAGGSYEQYF. Written as DNA, the CDR3 is TGCGCCAGCAGTAAACTAGCGGGGGGCTCCTACGAGCAGTACTTC.

This chain's CDR3 is CASGLGLTESEKLFF. As DNA, the CDR3 is TGTGCTAGTGGTTTAGGCTTAACAGAGTCTGAAAAACTGTTTTTT. This chain links TRBV12-5 with TRBJ1-4; D remains unclear. Trimming left V 3 bases short and J 7 bases short, with 15 bases between. The CDR3 length is 15 residues. Germline CDR1 reads LGHNT; CDR2 reads FRNRAP.

The chain employs TRBV19 and TRBJ1-2, with D perhaps TRBD1 (6 bases). Germline CDR1 and CDR2: LNHDA and SQIVND (reference sequence). The CDR3 has 13 residues. V lost 3 bases and J 8 bases, leaving 13 bases between the germline ends. Here the CDR3 reads CASSITGLGGYTF. The DNA for the CDR3 is TGTGCCAGTAGTATCACAGGGCTCGGGGGCTACACCTTC.

This rearrangement joins TRBV10-2 to TRBJ1-1, with a weak D call TRBD1 (5 bases). This CDR3 contains 13 residues. Trimming removed 4 bases from V and 5 bases from J, with 11 bases in between. CDR1 WSHSY and CDR2 SAAADI come from the germline V gene. The CDR3 DNA reads as TGCGCCAGCAGTGCCCAGGGTTATACTGAAGCTTTCTTT. Its translation is CASSAQGYTEAFF.

This chain links TRBV7-9 with TRBJ2-4; no clear D. Germline V lookup: CDR1 SEHNR, CDR2 FQNEAQ (reference sequence). The ends were cut back, 5 bases at V and 0 bases at J, with 11 bases in the middle. CDR3 length: 15 amino acids. For the CDR3, the DNA is TGTGCCAGCAGCCCCAGCGTACTAGCCAAAAACATTCAGTACTTC. This sequence encodes CASSPSVLAKNIQYF.

The genes are TRBV30 and TRBJ1-1; no firm D call. In germline, CDR1 is GTSNPN, CDR2 SVGIG (reference sequence). The ends were cut back, 4 bases at V and 8 bases at J, with 11 bases in the middle. The CDR3 loop spans 11 amino acids. The CDR3 DNA follows: TGTGCCTGGAAGAGTCCCCGCGAAGCTTTCTTT. Its protein is CAWKSPREAFF.

The rearrangement joins TRBV30 to TRBJ1-6; D is unresolved. With 3 bases removed from V and 6 bases from J, the gap between germline ends came to 6 bases. Germline V gene data show CDR1 as GTSNPN and CDR2 as SVGIG (reference sequence). The CDR3 runs to 12 residues. CDR3 residues: CAWSRSNSPLHF. Here the CDR3 DNA reads TGTGCCTGGAGCCGGTCTAATTCACCCCTCCACTTT.

The chain carries TRBV28 and TRBJ2-7, with D tentatively TRBD2 (6 bases). The V end lost 7 bases, the J end lost 6 bases, and 13 bases lay between the germline ends. The CDR3 length is 12 residues. CDR1 is MDHEN, CDR2 SYDVKM, per germline. CDR3 amino acids: CASTTGLREQYF. The CDR3 coding sequence is TGTGCCAGCACCACGGGACTTCGCGAGCAGTACTTC.

The chain links TRBV18 to TRBJ2-7; TRBD1 matches at 8 bases. Losses at the gene ends were 6 bases for V and 3 bases for J; bases not matched to a gene: 13. This CDR3 has 16 amino acids. The germline CDR1 and CDR2 sequences are KGHSH and LQKENI. The CDR3 sequence: CASSSGQTGGNYEQYF. CDR3 sequence (DNA): TGTGCCAGCTCGTCGGGACAAACAGGGGGAAACTACGAGCAGTACTTC.

The chain uses TRBV10-2 and TRBJ1-5; 9 bases line up with TRBD1. The length of the CDR3 is 14 residues. From germline, CDR1 is WSHSY and CDR2 SAAADI. The junction had 4 bases not matched to a gene; V was cut back by 4 bases and J by 6 bases. Written as DNA, the CDR3 is TGCGCCAGCAGTGGAACAGGGGGCGGTCAGCCCCAGCATTTT. Protein product: CASSGTGGGQPQHF.

V gene TRBV7-6 combines with J gene TRBJ2-1; the D gene is possibly TRBD2 (6 bases). Germline assignment: CDR1 SGHVS and CDR2 FNYEAQ. There are 16 residues in the CDR3. V lost 1 base to trimming and J lost 4 bases, with 14 bases between them. CDR3 sequence: CASSLELARKYNEQFF. The CDR3, as DNA: TGTGCCAGCAGCTTAGAGCTAGCGAGAAAATACAATGAGCAGTTCTTC. Full variable domain (remainder filled in from reference TRBV7-6 and TRBJ2-1): GAGVSQSPRYKVTKRGQDVALRCDPISGHVSLYWYRQALGQGPEFLTYFNYEAQQDKSGLPNDRFSAERPEGSISTLTIQRTEQRDSAMYRCASSLELARKYNEQFFGPGTRLTVL.

The CDR3 region has the DNA TGTGCCAGCAGTCCGGACAGCGTGAAGTCCTACGAGCAGTACTTC. Protein product: CASSPDSVKSYEQYF. This chain connects TRBV28 to TRBJ2-7; D perhaps matches TRBD1 (6 bases). The CDR3 loop spans 15 amino acids. Between the trimmed V and J ends, which lost 5 bases and 1 base, there was a span of 15 bases. Germline CDR1 reads MDHEN; CDR2 reads SYDVKM.

The chain links TRBV6-6 to TRBJ2-1, with TRBD2 matching over 10 bases. The V gene's germline CDR1 is MNHNY and CDR2 SVGAGI (reference sequence). The V segment lost 4 bases and the J segment 3 bases; nucleotides outside the gene matches: 0. The CDR3 contains 14 residues. The CDR3 DNA reads TGTGCCAGCAGTTTAGCGGGAGGCTACAATGAGCAGTTCTTC. This sequence encodes CASSLAGGYNEQFF.